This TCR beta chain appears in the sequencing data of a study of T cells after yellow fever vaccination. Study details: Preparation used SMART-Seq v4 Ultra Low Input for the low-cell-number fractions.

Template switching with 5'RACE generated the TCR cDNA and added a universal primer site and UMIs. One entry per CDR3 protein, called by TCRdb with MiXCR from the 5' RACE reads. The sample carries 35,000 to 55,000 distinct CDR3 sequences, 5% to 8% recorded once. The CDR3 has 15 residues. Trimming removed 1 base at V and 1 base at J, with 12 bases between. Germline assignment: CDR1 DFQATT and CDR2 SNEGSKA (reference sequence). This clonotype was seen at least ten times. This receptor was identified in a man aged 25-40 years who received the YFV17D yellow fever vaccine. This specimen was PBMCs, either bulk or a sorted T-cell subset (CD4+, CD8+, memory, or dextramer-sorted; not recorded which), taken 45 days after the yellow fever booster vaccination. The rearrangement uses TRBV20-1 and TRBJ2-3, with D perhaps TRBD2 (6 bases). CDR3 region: CSARVGASGTDTQYF. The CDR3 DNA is TGCAGTGCTAGAGTGGGAGCTAGCGGCACAGATACGCAGTATTTT.